Listed here is a single T cell receptor beta chain. V shed 5 bases and J 4 bases; nucleotides not matched to a gene: 7. CDR3 size: 15 residues. The germline V gene encodes CDR1 SGHTA and CDR2 FQGNSA. Original processing notes: Amplification of reference gene primers was used by the study to estimate nucleated cell counts. Sequencing was performed with immunoSEQ multiplex PCR; in TCRdb, only in-frame clones are kept and a portion is missing. V, J and clone size were drawn from that table, and D and trimming were deduced from the DNA. This table holds over 95,000 clones, around 84% found once. This sample was taken from a study of blood T cell repertoires in COVID-19. Study details: Sites in the United States, Italy and Spain provided acute and convalescent COVID-19 samples. T cells, B-cell-depleted T cells, or PBMCs supplied cDNA or gDNA.

This clonotype was obtained from a human donor in a cohort sampled during active COVID-19. The rearrangement links TRBV7-2 to TRBJ2-3, with 9 bases fitting TRBD1. The sequenced material came from peripheral blood. The CDR3 spells CASSIDRGAADTQYF. The CDR3 DNA reads TGTGCCAGCAGCATAGACAGGGGGGCCGCAGATACGCAGTATTTT.